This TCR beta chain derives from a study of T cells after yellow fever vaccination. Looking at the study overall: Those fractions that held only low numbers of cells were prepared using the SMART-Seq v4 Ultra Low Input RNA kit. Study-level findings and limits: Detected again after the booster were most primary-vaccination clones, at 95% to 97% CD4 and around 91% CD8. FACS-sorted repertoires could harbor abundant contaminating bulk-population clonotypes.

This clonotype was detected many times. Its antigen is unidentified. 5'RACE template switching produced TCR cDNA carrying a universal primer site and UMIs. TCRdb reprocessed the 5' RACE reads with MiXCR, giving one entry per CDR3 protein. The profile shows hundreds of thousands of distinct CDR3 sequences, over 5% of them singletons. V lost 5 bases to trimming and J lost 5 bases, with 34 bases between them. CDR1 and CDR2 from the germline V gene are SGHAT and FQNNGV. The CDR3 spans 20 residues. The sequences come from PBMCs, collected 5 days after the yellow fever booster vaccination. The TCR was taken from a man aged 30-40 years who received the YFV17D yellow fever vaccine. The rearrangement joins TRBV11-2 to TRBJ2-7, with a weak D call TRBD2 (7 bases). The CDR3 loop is CASSQGGGGLVGTKANEQYF. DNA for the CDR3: TGTGCCAGCAGCCAAGGAGGGGGTGGTTTAGTAGGGACTAAAGCGAACGAGCAGTACTTC.